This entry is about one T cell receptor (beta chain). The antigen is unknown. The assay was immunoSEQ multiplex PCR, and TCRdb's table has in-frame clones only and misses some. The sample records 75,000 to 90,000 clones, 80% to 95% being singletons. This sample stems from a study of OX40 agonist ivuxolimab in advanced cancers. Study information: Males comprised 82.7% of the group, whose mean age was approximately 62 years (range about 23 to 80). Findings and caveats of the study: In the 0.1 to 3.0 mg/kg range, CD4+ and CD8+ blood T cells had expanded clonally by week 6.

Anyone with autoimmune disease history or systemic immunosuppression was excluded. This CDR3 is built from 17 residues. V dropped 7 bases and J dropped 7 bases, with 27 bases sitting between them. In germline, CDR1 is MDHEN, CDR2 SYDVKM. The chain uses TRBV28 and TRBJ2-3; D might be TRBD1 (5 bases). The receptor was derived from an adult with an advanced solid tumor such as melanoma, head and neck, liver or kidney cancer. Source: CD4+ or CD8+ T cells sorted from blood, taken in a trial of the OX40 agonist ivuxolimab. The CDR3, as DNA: TGTGCCAGCACCCGAGGCGACAGACCGATAGTCTCAAATACGCAGTATTTT. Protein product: CASTRGDRPIVSNTQYF.